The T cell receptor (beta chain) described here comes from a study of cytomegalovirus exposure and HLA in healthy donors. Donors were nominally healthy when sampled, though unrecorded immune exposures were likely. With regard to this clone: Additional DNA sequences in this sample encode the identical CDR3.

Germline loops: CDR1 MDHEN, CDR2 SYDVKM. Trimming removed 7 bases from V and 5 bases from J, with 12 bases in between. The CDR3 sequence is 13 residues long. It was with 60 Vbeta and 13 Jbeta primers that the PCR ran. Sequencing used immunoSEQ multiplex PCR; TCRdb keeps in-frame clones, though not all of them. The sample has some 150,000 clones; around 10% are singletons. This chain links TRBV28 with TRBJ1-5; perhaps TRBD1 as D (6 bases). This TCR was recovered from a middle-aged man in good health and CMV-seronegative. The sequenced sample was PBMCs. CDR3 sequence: CASIPQGHQPQHF. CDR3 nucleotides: TGTGCCAGCATCCCACAGGGACATCAGCCCCAGCATTTT.